The rows below give T cell receptor beta chains drawn from one sample of a study of T cells in Graves' hyperthyroidism and ophthalmopathy. Using its own MiXCR run on the multiplex PCR reads, TCRdb lists one record per CDR3 protein. The sample consists of some 490,000 distinct CDR3 sequences, 22% of them appearing once. The sequenced sample consisted of blood. These receptors came from a woman between 65 and 79 years old with Graves' ophthalmopathy. Both conserved end residues are part of each CDR3. A D gene is named only where the DNA matches it firmly. Size is omitted from some rows. Given values are once, few, many or a class for expanded clones.

D: TRBD2; size: few; V: TRBV6-6; J: TRBJ2-3; CDR3: CASSYRAGGTDTQYF; DNA: TGTGCCAGCAGTTACAGGGCGGGAGGGACAGATACGCAGTATTTT
D: TRBD1; size: NA; V: TRBV27; J: TRBJ2-1; CDR3: CASSLGRGGPGGNEQFF; DNA: TGTGCCAGCAGTTTAGGCAGAGGGGGCCCTGGGGGCAATGAGCAGTTCTTC
D: TRBD1; size: NA; V: TRBV3-1; J: TRBJ1-6; CDR3: CASSQVPGGYSPLHF; DNA: TGTGCCAGCAGCCAAGTGCCAGGGGGCTATTCACCCCTCCACTTT
D: NA; size: many; V: TRBV5-1; J: TRBJ2-2; CDR3: CASSPGQVNTGELFF; DNA: TGCGCCAGCAGCCCAGGACAAGTAAACACCGGGGAGCTGTTTTTT
D: NA; size: NA; V: TRBV11-1; J: TRBJ2-1; CDR3: CASSPGRAVGVSGEQFF; DNA: TGTGCCAGCAGCCCCGGTAGGGCCGTGGGAGTATCGGGTGAGCAGTTCTTC
D: TRBD2; size: NA; V: TRBV18; J: TRBJ2-2; CDR3: CASSLTSGVNTGELFF; DNA: TGTGCCAGCTCTCTGACTAGCGGAGTGAACACCGGGGAGCTGTTTTTT
D: NA; size: few; V: TRBV11-2; J: TRBJ1-1; CDR3: CASSLPFNTEAFF; DNA: TGTGCCAGCAGCCTACCATTTAACACTGAAGCTTTCTTT
D: NA; size: few; V: TRBV7-9; J: TRBJ2-1; CDR3: CASSLVPAFQFF; DNA: TGTGCCAGCAGCTTAGTTCCGGCCTTTCAGTTCTTC
D: NA; size: NA; V: TRBV14; J: TRBJ2-3; CDR3: CASSQDQGKADTQYF; DNA: TGTGCCAGCAGCCAAGACCAGGGTAAAGCAGATACGCAGTATTTT
D: NA; size: NA; V: TRBV20-1; J: TRBJ2-7; CDR3: CSARAASFYEQYF; DNA: TGCAGTGCTAGGGCAGCCTCCTTCTACGAGCAGTACTTC